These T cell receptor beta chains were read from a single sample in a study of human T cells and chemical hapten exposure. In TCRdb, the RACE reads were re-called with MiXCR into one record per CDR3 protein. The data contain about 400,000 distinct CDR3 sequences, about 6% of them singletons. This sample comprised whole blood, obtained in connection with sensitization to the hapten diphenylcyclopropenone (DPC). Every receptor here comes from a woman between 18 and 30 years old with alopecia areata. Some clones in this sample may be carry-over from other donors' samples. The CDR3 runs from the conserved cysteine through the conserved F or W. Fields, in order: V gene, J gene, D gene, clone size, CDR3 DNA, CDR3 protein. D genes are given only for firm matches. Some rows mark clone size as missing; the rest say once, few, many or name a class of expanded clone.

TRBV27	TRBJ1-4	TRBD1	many	TGTGCCAGCAGTTTTGGGGACAGGGGAGAAAAACTGTTTTTT	CASSFGDRGEKLFF
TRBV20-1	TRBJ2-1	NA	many	TGCAGAGGAGGGGGGGCTTTAAGTGAGCAGTTCTTC	CRGGGALSEQFF
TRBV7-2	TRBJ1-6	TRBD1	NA	TGTGCCAGCAGCTTAAATTTGTCAGGGGGATCCTATAATTCACCCCTCCACTTT	CASSLNLSGGSYNSPLHF
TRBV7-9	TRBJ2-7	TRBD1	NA	TGTGCCAGCAGCTTCAACTTACAGGGGGGAAGAGACGAGCAGTACTTC	CASSFNLQGGRDEQYF
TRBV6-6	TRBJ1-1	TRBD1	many	TGTGCCAGCGCGGACAGGTACACTGAAGCTTTCTTT	CASADRYTEAFF
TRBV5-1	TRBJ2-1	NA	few	TGCGCCAGCAGCTTTGGGGACGGCTATAGCTCCTACAATGAGCAGTTCTTC	CASSFGDGYSSYNEQFF
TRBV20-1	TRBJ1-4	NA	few	TGCAGTGCTAACGTAGACAGTCAAACCAAACTGTTTTTT	CSANVDSQTKLFF
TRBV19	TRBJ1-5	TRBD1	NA	TGTGCCAGTAGTATCCCAGGGGGCGGGAGCAATCAGCCCCAGCATTTT	CASSIPGGGSNQPQHF
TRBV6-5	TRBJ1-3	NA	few	TGTGCCAGCAGTCCCGACGGAAGCTCTGGAAACACCATATATTTT	CASSPDGSSGNTIYF
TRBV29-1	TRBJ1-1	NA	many	TGCAGCGTTGAAGAACGTGGGGAATCTTCGGCTTTCTTT	CSVEERGESSAFF